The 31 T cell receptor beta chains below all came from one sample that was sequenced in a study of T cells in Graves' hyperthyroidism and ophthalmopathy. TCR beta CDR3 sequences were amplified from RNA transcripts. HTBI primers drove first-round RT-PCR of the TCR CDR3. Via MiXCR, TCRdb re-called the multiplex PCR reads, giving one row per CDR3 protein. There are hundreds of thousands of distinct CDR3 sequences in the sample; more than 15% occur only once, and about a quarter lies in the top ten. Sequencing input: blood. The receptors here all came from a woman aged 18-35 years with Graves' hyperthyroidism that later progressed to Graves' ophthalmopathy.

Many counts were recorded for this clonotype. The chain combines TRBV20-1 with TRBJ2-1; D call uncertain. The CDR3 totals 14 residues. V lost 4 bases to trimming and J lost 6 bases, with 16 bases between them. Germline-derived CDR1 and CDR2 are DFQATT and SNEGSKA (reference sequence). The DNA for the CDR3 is TGCAGTGCTACCGAGTTCCACTTGGTCAATGAGCAGTTCTTC. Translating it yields CSATEFHLVNEQFF.

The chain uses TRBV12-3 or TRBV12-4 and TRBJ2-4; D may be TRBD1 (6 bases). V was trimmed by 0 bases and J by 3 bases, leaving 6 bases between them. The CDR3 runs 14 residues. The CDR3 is CASSLAGGKNIQYF. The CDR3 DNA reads TGTGCCAGCAGTTTAGCAGGGGGCAAAAACATTCAGTACTTC.

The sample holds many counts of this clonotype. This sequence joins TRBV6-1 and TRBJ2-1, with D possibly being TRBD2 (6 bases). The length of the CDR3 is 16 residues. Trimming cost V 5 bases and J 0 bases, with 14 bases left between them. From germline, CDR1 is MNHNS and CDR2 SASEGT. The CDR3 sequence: CASSNSGVGSYNEQFF. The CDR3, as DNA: TGTGCCAGCAGTAACTCGGGGGTGGGCTCCTACAATGAGCAGTTCTTC.

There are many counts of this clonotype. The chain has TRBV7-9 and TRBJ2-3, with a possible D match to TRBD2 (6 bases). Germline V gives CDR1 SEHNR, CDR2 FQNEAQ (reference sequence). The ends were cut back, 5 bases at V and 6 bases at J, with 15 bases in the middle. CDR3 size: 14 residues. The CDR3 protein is CASSLRLVTDTQYF. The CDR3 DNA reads TGTGCCAGCAGCCTGCGACTAGTCACGGATACGCAGTATTTT.

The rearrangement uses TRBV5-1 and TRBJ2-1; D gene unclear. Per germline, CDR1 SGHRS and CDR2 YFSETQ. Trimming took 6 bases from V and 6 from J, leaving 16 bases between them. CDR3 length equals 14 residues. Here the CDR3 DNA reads TGCGCCAGCACCAAGGATATATTAATCAATGAGCAGTTCTTC. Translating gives CASTKDILINEQFF.

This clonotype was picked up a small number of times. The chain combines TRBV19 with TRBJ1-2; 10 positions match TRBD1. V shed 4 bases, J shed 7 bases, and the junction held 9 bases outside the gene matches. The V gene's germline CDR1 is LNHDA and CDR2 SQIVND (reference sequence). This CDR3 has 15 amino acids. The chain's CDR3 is CASSKKDRGATGYTF. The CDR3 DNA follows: TGTGCCAGTAGTAAAAAGGACAGGGGGGCGACTGGCTACACCTTC.

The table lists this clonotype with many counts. The CDR3 nucleotides read TGTGCCAGCATAGGTCCTAAGAAAGACTTGGGGGAGTACTTC. This translates into CASIGPKKDLGEYF. J is TRBJ2-5 and V is TRBV28; the D gene could be TRBD1 or TRBD2 (5 bases each). Germline CDR1 reads MDHEN; CDR2 reads SYDVKM. With 7 bases removed from V and 12 bases from J, the gap between germline ends came to 24 bases. The CDR3 runs to 14 residues.

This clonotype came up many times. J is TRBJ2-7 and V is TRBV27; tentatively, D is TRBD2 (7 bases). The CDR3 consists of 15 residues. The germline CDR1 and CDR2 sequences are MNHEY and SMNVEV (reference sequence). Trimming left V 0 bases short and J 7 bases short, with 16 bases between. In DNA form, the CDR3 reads TGTGCCAGCAGTTTATCCCAGGGGCGGGGGAATGAGCAGTACTTC. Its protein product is CASSLSQGRGNEQYF.

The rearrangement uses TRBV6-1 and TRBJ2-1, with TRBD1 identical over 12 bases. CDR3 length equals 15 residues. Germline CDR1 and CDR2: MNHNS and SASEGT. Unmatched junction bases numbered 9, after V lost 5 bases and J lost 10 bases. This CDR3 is CASSSAGQGAREQFF. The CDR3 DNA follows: TGTGCCAGCAGTTCCGCGGGACAGGGGGCGCGAGAGCAGTTCTTC.

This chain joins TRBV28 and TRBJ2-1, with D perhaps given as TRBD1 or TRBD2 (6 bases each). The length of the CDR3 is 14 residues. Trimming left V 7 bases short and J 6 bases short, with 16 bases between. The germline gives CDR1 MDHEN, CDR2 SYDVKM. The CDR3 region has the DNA TGTGCCAGCACGGGGGCAGGGAGTTCCAATGAGCAGTTCTTC. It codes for CASTGAGSSNEQFF.

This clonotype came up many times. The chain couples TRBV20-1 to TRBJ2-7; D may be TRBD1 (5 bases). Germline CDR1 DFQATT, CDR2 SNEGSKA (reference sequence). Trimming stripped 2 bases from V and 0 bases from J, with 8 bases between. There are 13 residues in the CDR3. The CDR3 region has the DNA TGCAGTGCTAGACCGGACACCTCCTACGAGCAGTACTTC. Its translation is CSARPDTSYEQYF.

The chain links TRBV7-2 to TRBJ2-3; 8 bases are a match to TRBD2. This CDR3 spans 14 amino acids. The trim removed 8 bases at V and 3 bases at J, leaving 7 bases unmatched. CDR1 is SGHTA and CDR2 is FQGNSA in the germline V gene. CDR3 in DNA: TGTGCCAGCTCAGCGGGAGAGGGAACAGATACGCAGTATTTT. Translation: CASSAGEGTDTQYF.

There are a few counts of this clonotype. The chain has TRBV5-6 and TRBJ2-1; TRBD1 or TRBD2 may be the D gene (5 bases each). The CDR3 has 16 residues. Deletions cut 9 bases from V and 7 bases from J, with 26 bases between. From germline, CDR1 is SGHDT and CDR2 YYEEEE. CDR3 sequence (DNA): TGTGCCACCTATAGTACCGGGACCCGCGAAGAGAATGAGCAGTTCTTC. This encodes CATYSTGTREENEQFF.

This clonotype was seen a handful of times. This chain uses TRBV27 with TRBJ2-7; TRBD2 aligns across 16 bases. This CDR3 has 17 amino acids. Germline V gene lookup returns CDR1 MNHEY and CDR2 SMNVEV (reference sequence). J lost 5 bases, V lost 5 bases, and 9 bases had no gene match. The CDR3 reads CASSKGLAGGPTHEQYF. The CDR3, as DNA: TGTGCCAGCAGTAAGGGACTAGCGGGAGGGCCTACCCACGAGCAGTACTTC.

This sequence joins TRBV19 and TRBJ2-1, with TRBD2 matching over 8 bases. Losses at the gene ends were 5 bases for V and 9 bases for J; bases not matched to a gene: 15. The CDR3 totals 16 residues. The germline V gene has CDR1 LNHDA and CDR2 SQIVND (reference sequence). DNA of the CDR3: TGTGCCAGTAGTGCTGGGACTAGTGGGGCCAGAGGTGAGCAGTTCTTC. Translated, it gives CASSAGTSGARGEQFF.

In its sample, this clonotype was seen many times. The CDR3 sequence is CSASGGSGRHTDTQYF. The CDR3 bases are TGCAGTGCTAGTGGCGGGAGCGGGAGACACACAGATACGCAGTATTTT. The genes are TRBV20-1 and TRBJ2-3; 8 positions match TRBD2. J was trimmed by 2 bases and V by 3 bases; bases with no gene match: 10. The CDR3 extends over 16 amino acids. Germline V lookup: CDR1 DFQATT, CDR2 SNEGSKA (reference sequence).

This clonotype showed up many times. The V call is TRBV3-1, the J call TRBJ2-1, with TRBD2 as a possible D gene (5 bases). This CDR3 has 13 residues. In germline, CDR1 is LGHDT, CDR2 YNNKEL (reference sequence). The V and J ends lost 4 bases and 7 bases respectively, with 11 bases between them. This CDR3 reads CASSPPGTNEQFF. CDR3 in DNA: TGTGCCAGCAGCCCGCCGGGAACGAATGAGCAGTTCTTC.

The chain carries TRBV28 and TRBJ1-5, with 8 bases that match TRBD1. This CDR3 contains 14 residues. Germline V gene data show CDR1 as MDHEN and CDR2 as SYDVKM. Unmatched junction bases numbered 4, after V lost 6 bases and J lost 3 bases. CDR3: CASRPDRANQPQHF. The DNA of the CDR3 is TGTGCCAGCAGGCCGGACAGGGCCAATCAGCCCCAGCATTTT.

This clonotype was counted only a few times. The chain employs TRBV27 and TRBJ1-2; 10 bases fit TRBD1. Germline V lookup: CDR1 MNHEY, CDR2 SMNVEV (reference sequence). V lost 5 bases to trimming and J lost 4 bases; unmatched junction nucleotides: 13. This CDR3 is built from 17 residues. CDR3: CASSLTPDRGRVYGYTF. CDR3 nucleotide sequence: TGTGCCAGCAGTCTAACCCCAGACAGGGGGCGGGTCTATGGCTACACCTTC.

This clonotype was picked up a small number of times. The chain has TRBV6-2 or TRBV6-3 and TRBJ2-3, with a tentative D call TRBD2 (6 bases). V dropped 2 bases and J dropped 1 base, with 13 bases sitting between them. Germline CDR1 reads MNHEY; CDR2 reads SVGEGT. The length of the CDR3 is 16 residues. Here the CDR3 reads CASSYQTSWGTDTQYF. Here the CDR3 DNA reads TGTGCCAGCAGTTACCAAACTAGCTGGGGCACAGATACGCAGTATTTT.

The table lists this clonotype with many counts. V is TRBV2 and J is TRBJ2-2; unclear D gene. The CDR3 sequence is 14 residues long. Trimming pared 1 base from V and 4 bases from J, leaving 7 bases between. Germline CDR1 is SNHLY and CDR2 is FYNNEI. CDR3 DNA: TGTGCCAGCAGTGAAGGGTACCGCACCGGGGAGCTGTTTTTT. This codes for CASSEGYRTGELFF.

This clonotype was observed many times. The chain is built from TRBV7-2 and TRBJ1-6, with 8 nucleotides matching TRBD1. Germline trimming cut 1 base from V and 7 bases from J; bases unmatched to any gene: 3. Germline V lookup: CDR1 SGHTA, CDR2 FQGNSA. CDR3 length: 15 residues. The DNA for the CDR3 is TGTGCCAGCAGCTTAGTCCAGGGGGCGAATTCACCCCTCCACTTT. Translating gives CASSLVQGANSPLHF.

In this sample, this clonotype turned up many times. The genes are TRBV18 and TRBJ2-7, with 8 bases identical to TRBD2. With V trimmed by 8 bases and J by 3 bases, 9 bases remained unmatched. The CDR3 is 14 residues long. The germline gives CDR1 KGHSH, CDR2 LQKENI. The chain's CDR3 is CASISGTSLYEQYF. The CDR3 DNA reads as TGTGCCAGCATTAGCGGGACTTCACTCTACGAGCAGTACTTC.

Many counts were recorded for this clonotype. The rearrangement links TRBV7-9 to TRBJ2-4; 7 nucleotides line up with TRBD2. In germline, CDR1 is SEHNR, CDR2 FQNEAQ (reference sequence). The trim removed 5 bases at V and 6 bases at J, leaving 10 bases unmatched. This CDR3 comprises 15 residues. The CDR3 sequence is CASSHGEAGPNIQYF. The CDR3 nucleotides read TGTGCCAGCAGCCACGGAGAAGCGGGGCCAAACATTCAGTACTTC.

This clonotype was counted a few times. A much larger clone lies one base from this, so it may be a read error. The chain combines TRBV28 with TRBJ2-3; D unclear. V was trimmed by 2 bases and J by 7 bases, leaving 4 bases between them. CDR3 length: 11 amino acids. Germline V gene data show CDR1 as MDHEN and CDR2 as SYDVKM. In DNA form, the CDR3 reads TGTGCCAGCAGTTTACAAAATACGCAGTATTTT. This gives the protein CASSLQNTQYF. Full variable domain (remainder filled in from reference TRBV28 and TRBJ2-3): DVKVTQSSRYLVKRTGEKVFLECVQDMDHENMFWYRQDPGLGLRLIYFSYDVKMKEKGDIPEGYSVSREKKERFSLILESASTNQTSMYLCASSLQNTQYFGPGTRLTVL.

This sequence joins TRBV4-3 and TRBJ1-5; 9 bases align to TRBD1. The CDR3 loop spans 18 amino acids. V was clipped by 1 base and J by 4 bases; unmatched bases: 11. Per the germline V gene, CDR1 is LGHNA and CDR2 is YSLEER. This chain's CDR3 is CASSQGMRRGTGNQPQHF. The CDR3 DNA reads TGCGCCAGCAGCCAAGGTATGCGGCGAGGGACAGGGAATCAGCCCCAGCATTTT.

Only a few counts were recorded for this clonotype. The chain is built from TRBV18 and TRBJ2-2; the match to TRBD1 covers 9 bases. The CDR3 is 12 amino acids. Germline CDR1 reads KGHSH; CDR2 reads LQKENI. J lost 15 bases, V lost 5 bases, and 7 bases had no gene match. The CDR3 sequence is CASSTDRGMVFF. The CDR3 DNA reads TGTGCCAGCTCAACAGACAGGGGGATGGTGTTTTTT.

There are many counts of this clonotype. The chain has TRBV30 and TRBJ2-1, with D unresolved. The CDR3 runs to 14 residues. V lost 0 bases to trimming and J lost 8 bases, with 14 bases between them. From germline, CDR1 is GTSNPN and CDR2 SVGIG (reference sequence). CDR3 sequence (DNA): TGTGCCTGGAGTGTACCCTTACTATTTCATGAGCAGTTCTTC. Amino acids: CAWSVPLLFHEQFF.

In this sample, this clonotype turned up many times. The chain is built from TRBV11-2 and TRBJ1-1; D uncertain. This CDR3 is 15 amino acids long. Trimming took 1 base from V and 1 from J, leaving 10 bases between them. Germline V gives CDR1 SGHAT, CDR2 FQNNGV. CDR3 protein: CASSLAMGRNTEAFF. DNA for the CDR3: TGTGCCAGCAGCTTAGCGATGGGAAGGAACACTGAAGCTTTCTTT.

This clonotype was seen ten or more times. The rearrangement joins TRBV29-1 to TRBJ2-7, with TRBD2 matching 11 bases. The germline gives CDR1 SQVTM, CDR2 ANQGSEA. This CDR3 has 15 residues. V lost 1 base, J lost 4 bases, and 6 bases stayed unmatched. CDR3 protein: CSVEVGTSGAYEQYF. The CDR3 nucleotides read TGCAGCGTTGAAGTCGGGACTAGCGGAGCTTACGAGCAGTACTTC.

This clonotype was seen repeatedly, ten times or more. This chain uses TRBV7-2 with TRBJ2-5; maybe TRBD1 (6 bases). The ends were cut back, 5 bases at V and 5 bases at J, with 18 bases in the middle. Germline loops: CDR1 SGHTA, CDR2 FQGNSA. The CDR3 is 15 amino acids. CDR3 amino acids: CASSPSRGHGETQYF. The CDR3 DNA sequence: TGTGCCAGCAGCCCCTCAAGGGGACATGGGGAGACCCAGTACTTC. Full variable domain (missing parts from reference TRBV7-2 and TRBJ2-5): GAGVSQSPSNKVTEKGKDVELRCDPISGHTALYWYRQSLGQGLEFLIYFQGNSAPDKSGLPSDRFSAERTGGSVSTLTIQRTQQEDSAVYLCASSPSRGHGETQYFGPGTRLLVL.